This TCR beta chain stems from a study of T cells after yellow fever vaccination. About the research overall: Preparation of the low-cell-number fractions used SMART-Seq v4 Ultra Low Input. Study-level findings and limits: A weaker secondary response peaked on day 5, the primary on day 15. Post-booster reappearance was seen for most primary-vaccination clones (about 96% CD4, 85% to 90% CD8).

At least ten counts were recorded for this clonotype. Its antigen is not known. As TCR cDNA was made by 5'RACE template switching, a universal primer site and UMIs were added. From the 5' RACE reads, TCRdb called clonotypes with MiXCR, one entry per CDR3 protein. The profile shows 250,000 or so distinct CDR3 sequences, 3.6% of them singletons. In germline, CDR1 is SGHRS, CDR2 YFSETQ. V shed 0 bases, J shed 4 bases, and the junction held 3 bases outside the gene matches. The CDR3 has 15 amino acids. The chain couples TRBV5-1 to TRBJ1-5; TRBD1 agrees at 8 bases. This sequence originates from a man in his late teens or twenties who received the YFV17D yellow fever vaccine. This sample comprised PBMCs, obtained 15 days after the yellow fever booster vaccination. For the CDR3, the DNA is TGCGCCAGCAGCTTGGGACAGGGGCAAAATCAGCCCCAGCATTTT. It encodes CASSLGQGQNQPQHF. Full variable domain (missing parts from reference TRBV5-1 and TRBJ1-5): KAGVTQTPRYLIKTRGQQVTLSCSPISGHRSVSWYQQTPGQGLQFLFEYFSETQRNKGNFPGRFSGRQFSNSRSEMNVSTLELGDSALYLCASSLGQGQNQPQHFGDGTRLSIL.